Each of the 13 T cell receptor beta chains below was sequenced from the same sample in a study of response to subunit inactivated influenza vaccine. TCRdb used MiXCR to reprocess the RT-PCR reads, holding one entry per CDR3 protein. The data show more than 150,000 distinct CDR3 sequences, about 10% seen once. The sample was CD8+ T cells sorted from PBMCs, taken roughly 24 months after vaccination. The receptors stem from a man aged 50-75 years who received an inactivated influenza vaccine.

V gene TRBV28 combines with J gene TRBJ2-1; no reliable D call. From germline, CDR1 is MDHEN and CDR2 SYDVKM. V lost 2 bases and J lost 5, with 10 bases in between. The CDR3 totals 14 residues. CDR3 DNA: TGTGCCAGCAGTTTAGATCGTCCGAACAATGAGCAGTTCTTC. The encoded protein is CASSLDRPNNEQFF. Complete variable domain (other parts from reference TRBV28 and TRBJ2-1): DVKVTQSSRYLVKRTGEKVFLECVQDMDHENMFWYRQDPGLGLRLIYFSYDVKMKEKGDIPEGYSVSREKKERFSLILESASTNQTSMYLCASSLDRPNNEQFFGPGTRLTVL.

In this sample, this clonotype turned up many times. Written as DNA, the CDR3 is TGTGCCAGCAGCCCCGAGGGGGGATACACAGATACGCAGTATTTT. Translating it yields CASSPEGGYTDTQYF. The gene calls are TRBV27 and TRBJ2-3; D tentatively reads TRBD1 or TRBD2 (6 bases each). The CDR3 totals 15 residues. The V gene's germline CDR1 is MNHEY and CDR2 SMNVEV (reference sequence). With 6 bases removed from V and 2 bases from J, the gap between germline ends came to 15 bases.

This rearrangement joins TRBV6-4 to TRBJ2-7; the D gene is possibly TRBD1 (6 bases). V lost 9 bases and J lost 2, with 14 bases in between. The CDR3 length is 13 residues. Germline loops: CDR1 MRHNA, CDR2 SNTAGT. CDR3 amino acids: CASPRQDTYEQYF. DNA for the CDR3: TGTGCCAGTCCCCGACAGGATACCTACGAGCAGTACTTC.

Many counts were recorded for this clonotype. Written as DNA, the CDR3 is TGTGCCAGCAGTTTATTATTTGCAGGGGGCCAGTCCTACGAGCAGTACTTC. Translating it yields CASSLLFAGGQSYEQYF. The chain links TRBV28 to TRBJ2-7; TRBD1 matches at 8 bases. There are 17 residues in the CDR3. The trim removed 1 base at V and 1 base at J, leaving 9 bases unmatched. Germline V lookup: CDR1 MDHEN, CDR2 SYDVKM.

This clonotype was found a few times. This chain uses TRBV12-3 or TRBV12-4 with TRBJ2-7; D gene unclear. The CDR3 consists of 14 residues. V lost 3 bases to trimming and J lost 0 bases, with 9 bases between them. This chain's CDR3 is CASSFGLGSYEQYF. The CDR3 DNA is TGTGCCAGCAGTTTTGGGCTGGGCTCCTACGAGCAGTACTTC.

CDR3 protein: CASSPPRSRVYTYEQYF. The CDR3, as DNA: TGTGCCAGCTCACCGCCGAGGAGCAGGGTGTACACCTACGAGCAGTACTTC. The chain uses TRBV18 and TRBJ2-7; D might be TRBD1 (5 bases). V was cut by 3 bases and J by 2 bases, with 20 bases left in between. CDR1 and CDR2 (germline): KGHSH, LQKENI. This CDR3 comprises 17 residues.

This clonotype was detected only a few times. The V and J genes are TRBV16 and TRBJ2-2, with D uncertain. V lost 3 bases to trimming and J lost 9 bases, with 8 bases between them. Per germline, CDR1 KGHSY and CDR2 FQNENV. This CDR3 region has 12 residues. Written as DNA, the CDR3 is TGTGCCAGCAGCCACCCGTCCCGGGAGCTGTTTTTT. Protein product: CASSHPSRELFF.

This clonotype showed up just a few times. The rearrangement links TRBV7-6 to TRBJ1-1; D is perhaps TRBD1 (5 bases). The CDR3 totals 13 residues. Germline V gene data show CDR1 as SGHVS and CDR2 as FNYEAQ. Trimming removed 5 bases at V and 3 bases at J, with 10 bases between. In DNA form, the CDR3 reads TGTGCCAGCAGCCCAGGGAGTGACACTGAAGCTTTCTTT. Its protein is CASSPGSDTEAFF.

This clonotype came up many times. The chain combines TRBV29-1 with TRBJ2-7; possibly TRBD1 for D (6 bases). The ends were cut back, 1 base at V and 2 bases at J, with 18 bases in the middle. The germline gives CDR1 SQVTM, CDR2 ANQGSEA. This CDR3 is 16 amino acids long. Here the CDR3 reads CSVEVRSGARPYEQYF. The CDR3 DNA is TGCAGCGTTGAAGTCCGGTCAGGGGCCCGTCCCTACGAGCAGTACTTC.

V and J are TRBV9 and TRBJ1-5; no clear D gene. This CDR3 has 14 residues. Trimming pared 3 bases from V and 5 bases from J, leaving 12 bases between. CDR1 is SGDLS, CDR2 YYNGEE, per germline. DNA for the CDR3: TGTGCCAGCAGCGGGTCATGGGAGGATCAGCCCCAGCATTTT. Its protein product is CASSGSWEDQPQHF.

The table lists this clonotype with a few counts. J is TRBJ2-7 and V is TRBV20-1, with TRBD2 as a possible D gene (6 bases). Per the germline V gene, CDR1 is DFQATT and CDR2 is SNEGSKA (reference sequence). The length of the CDR3 is 14 residues. V lost 4 bases and J lost 2, with 15 bases in between. The CDR3 here is CSATSPGATYEQYF. CDR3 nucleotide sequence: TGCAGTGCTACCAGTCCGGGAGCCACCTACGAGCAGTACTTC.

This clonotype was counted at least ten times. The chain uses TRBV12-3 or TRBV12-4 and TRBJ1-4; D remains ambiguous. The CDR3 runs to 11 residues. The germline V and J ends were trimmed by 3 bases and 7 bases, with 3 bases remaining between them. In DNA form, the CDR3 reads TGTGCCAGCAGTTTTGGTGAAAAACTGTTTTTT. It is translated as CASSFGEKLFF.

The rearrangement links TRBV27 to TRBJ1-6; D may be TRBD1 (5 bases). The germline CDR1 and CDR2 sequences are MNHEY and SMNVEV (reference sequence). The CDR3 consists of 15 residues. V dropped 1 base and J dropped 7 bases, with 11 bases sitting between them. CDR3 region: CASSLLGALNSPLHF. As DNA, the CDR3 is TGTGCCAGCAGTTTATTAGGGGCGTTGAATTCACCCCTCCACTTT.